This TCR beta chain comes out of a study of shared clonotypes between healthy human individuals. Study-wide points: Sharing across four donors was highest in naive CD4 (about 5%) and lowest in memory CD8 (approximately 0.4%). Larger estimated richness was generally recorded for naive subsets relative to memory subsets.

CD45RO negativity and positive selection for CCR7 defined naive CD8 cells, a population that excluded terminally differentiated effector memory CD45RA+ cells. As to this clone: Its antigen is still unknown.

The table came from immunoSEQ multiplex PCR; TCRdb's copy has only in-frame clones and leaves some out. This repertoire shows roughly 570,000 clones, 95% to 98% found once; its top ten account for 0.3%. V gave up 6 bases and J gave up 3 bases, with 15 bases separating them. The CDR3 is 15 amino acids. Per the germline V gene, CDR1 is MDHEN and CDR2 is SYDVKM. Sequencing was done on a sample of naive CD8+ T cells sorted from blood. The genes are TRBV28 and TRBJ1-5; D call uncertain. The sequence was obtained from a man aged 25-45 years in good health. CDR3 loop: CASSRRSGNNQPQHF. The CDR3 bases are TGTGCCAGCAGCCGTCGGTCCGGGAACAATCAGCCCCAGCATTTT.